These 18 T cell receptor beta chains were sequenced from one sample in a study of identical twins. TCRdb recomputed calls from the 5' RACE reads with MiXCR, one row per CDR3 protein. The sample records hundreds of thousands of distinct CDR3 sequences, approximately 6% being singletons. Sequencing input: naive T cells sorted from blood. The source of these receptors is a young man in good health.

This clonotype was found many times. The chain recombines TRBV5-6 with TRBJ2-7; 7 nucleotides align to TRBD2. Trimming cost V 0 bases and J 4 bases; bases outside gene matches: 7. Germline CDR1 is SGHDT and CDR2 is YYEEEE. The CDR3 consists of 15 residues. The CDR3 sequence: CASSLGLAESYEQYF. In DNA form, the CDR3 reads TGTGCCAGCAGCTTGGGCCTAGCGGAATCTTACGAGCAGTACTTC.

This clonotype showed up many times. This chain joins TRBV20-1 and TRBJ2-3; no firm D call. Per the germline V gene, CDR1 is DFQATT and CDR2 is SNEGSKA (reference sequence). This CDR3 spans 11 amino acids. Trimming removed 5 bases at V and 3 bases at J, with 6 bases between. The chain's CDR3 is CSAQLTDTQYF. Written as DNA, the CDR3 is TGCAGTGCTCAGTTGACAGATACGCAGTATTTT.

Ten or more counts support this clonotype. The V call is TRBV29-1, the J call TRBJ2-1; TRBD2 is a possible D gene (6 bases). This CDR3 spans 15 amino acids. Trimming took off 2 bases at V and 5 bases at J, with 16 bases between the two ends. The germline V gene has CDR1 SQVTM and CDR2 ANQGSEA. DNA of the CDR3: TGCAGCGTTGAACGCGAACTAGCTCCCGACAATGAGCAGTTCTTC. This encodes CSVERELAPDNEQFF.

This clonotype has more than one count but fewer than ten. The chain combines TRBV20-1 with TRBJ2-6; TRBD1 might be the D (6 bases). The germline V and J ends were trimmed by 0 bases and 0 bases, with 15 bases remaining between them. Germline V CDR1 and CDR2: DFQATT, SNEGSKA (reference sequence). The CDR3 runs 18 residues. CDR3 loop: CSARDRTTGFSGANVLTF. CDR3 DNA sequence: TGCAGTGCTAGAGATCGGACGACAGGCTTCTCTGGGGCCAACGTCCTGACTTTC.

The V call is TRBV7-9, the J call TRBJ1-2, with D perhaps TRBD1 (5 bases). Trimming stripped 0 bases from V and 11 bases from J, with 13 bases between. The CDR3 has 13 amino acids. CDR1 is SEHNR and CDR2 is FQNEAQ in the germline V gene (reference sequence). The DNA for the CDR3 is TGTGCCAGCAGCTTAGCGGGGGGTCTATGGTACACCTTC. Translated: CASSLAGGLWYTF.

This clonotype was seen repeatedly, ten times or more. The chain couples TRBV10-3 to TRBJ2-5; 9 bases align to TRBD1. Germline CDR1 ENHRY, CDR2 SYGVKD. V lost 6 bases and J lost 5; bases outside the gene matches: 10. This CDR3 region has 15 residues. CDR3 coding DNA: TGTGCCATCAGCTTGAAGGGACAGGGAGGCGAGACCCAGTACTTC. It yields the protein CAISLKGQGGETQYF.

The sample holds a few counts of this clonotype. The chain recombines TRBV9 with TRBJ2-7; 7 bases agree with TRBD1. The CDR3 consists of 15 residues. The ends lost 3 bases at V and 5 bases at J; junction bases unmatched: 11. The germline gives CDR1 SGDLS, CDR2 YYNGEE. The DNA of the CDR3 is TGTGCCAGCAGCGCTCCGACAGGGCACGAGAACGAGCAGTACGTC. Protein sequence: CASSAPTGHENEQYV.

This clonotype was seen more than once but under ten times. The chain links TRBV7-9 to TRBJ1-5; TRBD1 is a possible D gene (5 bases). With 1 base removed from V and 16 bases from J, the gap between germline ends came to 11 bases. CDR1 and CDR2 from the germline V gene are SEHNR and FQNEAQ (reference sequence). The CDR3 covers 11 residues. CDR3 nucleotides: TGTGCCAGCAGCTTAGGGCAGGGTCTACATTTT. The encoded protein is CASSLGQGLHF.

Of note for this clonotype: A single base separates this from a much larger clone, so it may be a read error. The V and J genes are TRBV7-9 and TRBJ2-1; D unclear. The CDR3 is made up of 12 amino acids. Trimming left V 4 bases short and J 5 bases short, with 6 bases between. Germline assignment: CDR1 SEHNR and CDR2 FQNEAQ (reference sequence). CDR3 amino acids: CASSSGHNEQFF. In DNA, the CDR3 is TGTGCCAGCAGCTCCGGACACAATGAGCAGTTCTTC.

This clonotype was detected only a few times. The chain couples TRBV20-1 to TRBJ2-5, with 9 bases fitting TRBD2. Germline trimming cut 3 bases from V and 5 bases from J; bases unmatched to any gene: 16. CDR1 DFQATT and CDR2 SNEGSKA come from the germline V gene (reference sequence). The CDR3 loop spans 17 amino acids. The CDR3 DNA sequence: TGCAGTGCTAGTCCCTGGGGGCGGGAGGGCCTGGGTGAGACCCAGTACTTC. The encoded protein is CSASPWGREGLGETQYF.

This clonotype came up a few times. This chain connects TRBV12-3 or TRBV12-4 to TRBJ2-2, with a possible D match to TRBD1 (5 bases). The CDR3 is made up of 15 amino acids. V was shortened by 2 bases and J by 3 bases, with 10 bases between the two germline ends. CDR3 coding DNA: TGTGCCAGCAGTTTAAGGGGTGTGGACACCGGGGAGCTGTTTTTT. Its protein is CASSLRGVDTGELFF.

In this sample, this clonotype turned up a few times. The chain couples TRBV6-2 or TRBV6-3 to TRBJ2-5, with 16 bases that match TRBD2. The J segment lost 4 bases and the V segment lost 2 bases, leaving 7 bases of the junction unmatched. This CDR3 has 18 residues. Germline V CDR1 and CDR2: MNHEY, SVGEGT. The CDR3 here is CASSYGGTSGRATETQYF. CDR3 nucleotide sequence: TGTGCCAGCAGTTACGGAGGGACTAGCGGGAGGGCCACAGAGACCCAGTACTTC.

In its sample, this clonotype was seen many times. The chain combines TRBV6-1 with TRBJ1-1; 8 positions match TRBD1. This CDR3 has 13 amino acids. In germline, CDR1 is MNHNS, CDR2 SASEGT. The trim removed 6 bases at V and 4 bases at J, leaving 4 bases unmatched. CDR3 DNA: TGTGCCAGCAGCCGGACAGGGAGCACTGAAGCTTTCTTT. It codes for CASSRTGSTEAFF.

Turning to this clonotype: This may come from a read error, since a much larger clone is one base off. This rearrangement joins TRBV5-1 to TRBJ1-1, with D perhaps TRBD1 (5 bases). The CDR3 loop spans 14 amino acids. Germline V gene sequence: CDR1 SGHRS, CDR2 YFSETQ. The CDR3 nucleotides are TGCGCCACCAGCACAAACCGGGGCGAGACTGAAGCTTTCTTT. It specifies CATSTNRGETEAFF. Full variable domain (remainder filled in from reference TRBV5-1 and TRBJ1-1): KAGVTQTPRYLIKTRGQQVTLSCSPISGHRSVSWYQQTPGQGLQFLFEYFSETQRNKGNFPGRFSGRQFSNSRSEMNVSTLELGDSALYLCATSTNRGETEAFFGQGTRLTVV.

This clonotype occurred many times. V is TRBV7-2 and J is TRBJ2-3; a possible D gene is TRBD2 (6 bases). Germline lookup yields CDR1 SGHTA and CDR2 FQGNSA. V lost 1 base to trimming and J lost 2 bases, with 13 bases between them. The CDR3 loop spans 16 amino acids. CDR3 loop: CASSLGGLAITDTQYF. Here the CDR3 DNA reads TGTGCCAGCAGCTTAGGAGGGCTAGCGATCACAGATACGCAGTATTTT.

The CDR3 DNA follows: TGCAGTGCTAGAGATCCCTTAGCGGGAGGCGGACACGAGCAGTACTTC. Translation: CSARDPLAGGGHEQYF. The V call is TRBV20-1, the J call TRBJ2-7; 10 bases match TRBD2. After removal of 0 bases from V and 5 bases from J, the junction contained 10 bases not matched to a gene. There are 16 residues in the CDR3. Germline-derived CDR1 and CDR2 are DFQATT and SNEGSKA (reference sequence).

This rearrangement joins TRBV28 to TRBJ2-2, with a weak D call TRBD2 (7 bases). V was trimmed by 5 bases and J by 6 bases, leaving 25 bases between them. Germline CDR1 and CDR2: MDHEN and SYDVKM. The CDR3 is 18 amino acids. In nucleotides, the CDR3 is TGTGCCAGCAGTCCTAGCGGATGGGGGCATTGGGTGTCCGGGGAGCTGTTTTTT. It yields the protein CASSPSGWGHWVSGELFF. The full variable domain, with the rest looked up from reference TRBV28 and TRBJ2-2, is DVKVTQSSRYLVKRTGEKVFLECVQDMDHENMFWYRQDPGLGLRLIYFSYDVKMKEKGDIPEGYSVSREKKERFSLILESASTNQTSMYLCASSPSGWGHWVSGELFFGEGSRLTVL.

This clonotype was detected ten times or more. The CDR3 region is CASSLSPGRNIQYF. In nucleotides, the CDR3 is TGTGCCAGCAGTTTAAGCCCCGGGAGAAACATTCAGTACTTC. The genes are TRBV12-3 or TRBV12-4 and TRBJ2-4, with D maybe TRBD2 (6 bases). This CDR3 is built from 14 residues. Trimming removed 2 bases at V and 6 bases at J, with 11 bases between.